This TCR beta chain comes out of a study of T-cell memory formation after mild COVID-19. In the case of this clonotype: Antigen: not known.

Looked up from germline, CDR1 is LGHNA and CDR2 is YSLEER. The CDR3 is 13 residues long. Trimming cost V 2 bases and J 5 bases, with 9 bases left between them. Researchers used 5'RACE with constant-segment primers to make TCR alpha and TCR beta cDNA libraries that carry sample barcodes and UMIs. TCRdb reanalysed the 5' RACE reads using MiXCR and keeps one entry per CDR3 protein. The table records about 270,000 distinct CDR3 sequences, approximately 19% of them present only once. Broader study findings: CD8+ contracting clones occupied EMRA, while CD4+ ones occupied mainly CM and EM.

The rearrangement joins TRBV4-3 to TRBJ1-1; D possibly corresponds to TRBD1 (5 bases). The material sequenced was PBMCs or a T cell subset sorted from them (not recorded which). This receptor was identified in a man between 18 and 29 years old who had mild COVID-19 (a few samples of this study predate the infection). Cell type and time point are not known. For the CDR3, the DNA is TGCGCCAGCAGCCAAAACAGGCAAACTGAAGCTTTCTTT. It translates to CASSQNRQTEAFF.